The clone carrying this TCR beta chain was seen many times. The entry originates in a study of T cells in Graves' hyperthyroidism and ophthalmopathy. Researchers took RNA transcripts and amplified the TCR beta CDR3 regions from them. The primer set for the first-round RT-PCR of the TCR CDR3 was HTBI. TCRdb recomputed calls from the multiplex PCR reads with MiXCR, one row per CDR3 protein. The sample lists a few hundred thousand distinct CDR3 sequences, 46% occurring once. The germline V gene has CDR1 MGHRA and CDR2 YSYEKL. J was trimmed by 2 bases and V by 4 bases; bases with no gene match: 3. CDR3 length equals 14 residues. Graves' hyperthyroidism showing no ophthalmopathy progression within 18 months was considered stable. Newly diagnosed hyperthyroidism, duration under 2 months, in patients aged 18 to 65. Pregnant or lactating patients were excluded, as were those with uncontrolled infection or other autoimmune disease.

The rearrangement joins TRBV4-1 to TRBJ2-7; 9 bases agree with TRBD1. The TCR comes from a woman aged 18-29 years with Graves' hyperthyroidism. Material for sequencing was peripheral blood or thyroid tissue (not recorded which). The CDR3 is CASSLRQGAYEQYF. DNA for the CDR3: TGCGCCAGCAGCCTCCGACAGGGGGCCTACGAGCAGTACTTC.